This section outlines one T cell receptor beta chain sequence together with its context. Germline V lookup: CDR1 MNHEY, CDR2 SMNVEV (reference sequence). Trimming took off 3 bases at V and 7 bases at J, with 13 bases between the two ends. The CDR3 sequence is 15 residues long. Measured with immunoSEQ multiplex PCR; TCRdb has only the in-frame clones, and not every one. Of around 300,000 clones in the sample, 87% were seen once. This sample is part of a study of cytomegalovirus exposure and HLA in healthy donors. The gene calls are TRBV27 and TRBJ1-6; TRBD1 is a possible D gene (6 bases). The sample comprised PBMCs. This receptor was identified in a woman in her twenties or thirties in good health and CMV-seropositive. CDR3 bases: TGTGCCAGCAGTTTCCGCGGACAGTCGAATTCACCCCTCCACTTT. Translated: CASSFRGQSNSPLHF.